This passage covers 9 T cell receptor beta chains from one sample sequenced in a study of T cells in Graves' hyperthyroidism and ophthalmopathy. Amplification of TCR beta CDR3 regions used RNA as the template. During a first-round RT-PCR of the TCR CDR3, the HTBI primer set was used. TCRdb reprocessed the multiplex PCR reads via MiXCR and lists one record per CDR3 protein. The sample has 600,000 to 750,000 distinct CDR3 sequences, 17% seen once; the top ten hold roughly a sixth. Sequencing used blood. Receptor source: a man aged 45-65 years with Graves' hyperthyroidism.

There are a few counts of this clonotype. The chain links TRBV5-1 to TRBJ2-1; 9 nucleotides agree with TRBD2. V was pared by 0 bases and J by 3 bases, with 4 bases of the junction left unmatched. Germline V CDR1 and CDR2: SGHRS, YFSETQ. The CDR3 is 16 residues long. The CDR3 protein is CASSLELAGVYNEQFF. The CDR3 bases are TGCGCCAGCAGCTTGGAACTAGCGGGCGTCTACAATGAGCAGTTCTTC.

In its sample, this clonotype was seen a few times. In DNA form, the CDR3 reads TGTGCCAGCAGTCGAGAGATTGCCGGGGGTTACACCTTC. Amino acids: CASSREIAGGYTF. The rearrangement links TRBV28 to TRBJ1-2; a weak D match, TRBD1 (5 bases). This CDR3 comprises 13 residues. Germline CDR1 MDHEN, CDR2 SYDVKM. Trimming took off 5 bases at V and 11 bases at J, with 18 bases between the two ends.

Concerning this clonotype: A much more abundant neighbour one base away suggests this may be a read error. The rearrangement uses TRBV5-1 and TRBJ2-3; 11 bases agree with TRBD2. Germline V gene lookup returns CDR1 SGHRS and CDR2 YFSETQ. The length of the CDR3 is 15 residues. The CDR3 sequence is CASSITSGRTDTLYF. The CDR3 DNA reads TGCGCCAGCAGCATTACTAGCGGGAGAACAGATACGCTGTATTTT.

The chain combines TRBV4-1 with TRBJ1-4, with a tentative D call TRBD1 (5 bases). The CDR3 length is 19 residues. The germline V gene has CDR1 MGHRA and CDR2 YSYEKL. The V and J ends lost 0 bases and 7 bases respectively, with 24 bases between them. CDR3 sequence (DNA): TGCGCCAGCAGCCAAGATCAGGGCGGATCTGTAGGTGCGGGTGAAAAACTGTTTTTT. It codes for CASSQDQGGSVGAGEKLFF.

This clonotype came up a few times. The CDR3 DNA follows: TGTGCCAGCAGCAAAGGACTAGCGGTCACGAGCTCCTACGAGCAGTACTTC. Its protein product is CASSKGLAVTSSYEQYF. V and J are TRBV5-5 and TRBJ2-7; 10 bases fit TRBD2. The CDR3 has 17 residues. The germline gives CDR1 SGHKS, CDR2 YYEKEE (reference sequence). V lost 4 bases and J lost 0; bases outside the gene matches: 10.

This clonotype was seen more than once but under ten times. The chain recombines TRBV20-1 with TRBJ2-1; D gene ambiguous. The CDR3 totals 16 residues. V gave up 0 bases and J gave up 5 bases, with 17 bases separating them. Per germline, CDR1 DFQATT and CDR2 SNEGSKA (reference sequence). The CDR3 DNA sequence: TGCAGTGCTAGAGATCCCGACCCCCGGGCGAACAATGAGCAGTTCTTC. This translates into CSARDPDPRANNEQFF.

There are many counts of this clonotype. The chain's CDR3 is CATSGQETYGYTF. CDR3 DNA: TGTGCCACCAGTGGGCAGGAGACCTATGGCTACACCTTC. The chain uses TRBV24-1 and TRBJ1-2; no clear D. This CDR3 comprises 13 residues. Germline V CDR1 and CDR2: KGHDR, SFDVKD. V lost 5 bases, J lost 4 bases, and 10 bases lay in between.

V is TRBV5-1 and J is TRBJ2-5; 8 bases line up with TRBD1. V dropped 3 bases and J dropped 5; count of bases not matched to a gene: 6. In germline, CDR1 is SGHRS, CDR2 YFSETQ. The CDR3 has 14 residues. The CDR3 region has the DNA TGCGCCAGCAGCTCGCCGACAGGGGACGAGACCCAGTACTTC. This encodes CASSSPTGDETQYF.

This clonotype was seen more than once but under ten times. The rearrangement links TRBV28 to TRBJ1-1; D gene ambiguous. The CDR3 spans 12 residues. V lost 5 bases and J 8 bases, leaving 12 bases between the germline ends. In germline, CDR1 is MDHEN, CDR2 SYDVKM. The CDR3 coding sequence is TGTGCCAGCAGTCTCGGGCGGCTAGAAGCTTTCTTT. This encodes CASSLGRLEAFF.